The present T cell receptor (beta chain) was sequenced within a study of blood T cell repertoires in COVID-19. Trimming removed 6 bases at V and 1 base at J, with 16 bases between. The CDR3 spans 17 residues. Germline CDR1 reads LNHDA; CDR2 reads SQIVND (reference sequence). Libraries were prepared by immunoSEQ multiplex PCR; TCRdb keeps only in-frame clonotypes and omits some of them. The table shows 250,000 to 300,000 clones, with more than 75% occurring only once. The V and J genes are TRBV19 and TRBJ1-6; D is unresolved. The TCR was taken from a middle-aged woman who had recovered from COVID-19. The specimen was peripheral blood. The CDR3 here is CASSTKLGSSYNSPLHF. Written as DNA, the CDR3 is TGTGCCAGTAGCACTAAACTCGGAAGTTCCTATAATTCACCCCTCCACTTT.